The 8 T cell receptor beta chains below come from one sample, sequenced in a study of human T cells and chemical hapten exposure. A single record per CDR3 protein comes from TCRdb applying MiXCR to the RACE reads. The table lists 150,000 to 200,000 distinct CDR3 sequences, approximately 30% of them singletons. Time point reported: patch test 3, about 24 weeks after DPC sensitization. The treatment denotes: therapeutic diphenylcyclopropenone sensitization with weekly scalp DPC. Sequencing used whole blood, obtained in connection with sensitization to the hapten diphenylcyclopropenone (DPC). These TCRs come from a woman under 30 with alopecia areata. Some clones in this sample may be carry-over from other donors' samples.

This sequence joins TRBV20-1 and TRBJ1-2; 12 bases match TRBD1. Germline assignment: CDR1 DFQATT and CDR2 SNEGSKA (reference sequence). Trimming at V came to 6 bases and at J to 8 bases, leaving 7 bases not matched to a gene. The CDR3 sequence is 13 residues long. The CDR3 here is CSAGRDRGQGYTF. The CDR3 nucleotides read TGCAGTGCCGGCCGGGACAGGGGGCAAGGCTACACCTTC.

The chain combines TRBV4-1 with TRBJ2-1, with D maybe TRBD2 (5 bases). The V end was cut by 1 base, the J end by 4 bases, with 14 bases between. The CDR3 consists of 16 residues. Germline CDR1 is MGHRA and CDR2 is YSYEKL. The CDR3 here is CASSQVGRVVYNEQFF. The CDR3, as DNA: TGCGCCAGCAGCCAAGTAGGGCGGGTTGTTTACAATGAGCAGTTCTTC.

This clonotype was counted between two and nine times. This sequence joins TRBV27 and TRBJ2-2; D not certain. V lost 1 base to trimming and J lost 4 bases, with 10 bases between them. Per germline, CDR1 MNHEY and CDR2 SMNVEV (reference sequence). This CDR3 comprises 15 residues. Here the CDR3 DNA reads TGTGCCAGCAGTTTATTTTCGGGTGCCACCGGGGAGCTGTTTTTT. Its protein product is CASSLFSGATGELFF.

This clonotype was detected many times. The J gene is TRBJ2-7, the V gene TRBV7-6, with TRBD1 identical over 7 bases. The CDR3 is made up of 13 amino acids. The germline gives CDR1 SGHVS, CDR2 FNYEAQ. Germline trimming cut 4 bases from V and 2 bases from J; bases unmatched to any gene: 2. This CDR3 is CASSSTGAYEQYF. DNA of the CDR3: TGTGCCAGCAGCTCCACAGGGGCCTACGAGCAGTACTTC.

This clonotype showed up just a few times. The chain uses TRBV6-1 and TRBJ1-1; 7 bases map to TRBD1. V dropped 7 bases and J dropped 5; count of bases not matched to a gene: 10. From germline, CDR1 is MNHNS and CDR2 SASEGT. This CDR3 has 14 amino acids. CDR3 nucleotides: TGTGCCAGCACCTGGACAGGTCCTGGGACTGAAGCTTTCTTT. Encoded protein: CASTWTGPGTEAFF.

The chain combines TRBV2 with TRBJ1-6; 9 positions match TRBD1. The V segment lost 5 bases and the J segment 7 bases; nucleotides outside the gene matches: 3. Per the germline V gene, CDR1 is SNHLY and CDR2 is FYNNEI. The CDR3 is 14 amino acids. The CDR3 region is CASSSDRGNSPLHF. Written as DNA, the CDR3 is TGTGCCAGCAGTTCCGACAGGGGGAATTCACCCCTCCACTTT.

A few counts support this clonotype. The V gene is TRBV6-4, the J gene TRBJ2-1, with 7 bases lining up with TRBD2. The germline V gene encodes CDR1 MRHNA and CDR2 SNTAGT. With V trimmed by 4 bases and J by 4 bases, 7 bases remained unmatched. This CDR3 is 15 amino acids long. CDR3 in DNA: TGTGCCAGCAGTGTTCGGGGGGAGGATTACAATGAGCAGTTCTTC. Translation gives CASSVRGEDYNEQFF.

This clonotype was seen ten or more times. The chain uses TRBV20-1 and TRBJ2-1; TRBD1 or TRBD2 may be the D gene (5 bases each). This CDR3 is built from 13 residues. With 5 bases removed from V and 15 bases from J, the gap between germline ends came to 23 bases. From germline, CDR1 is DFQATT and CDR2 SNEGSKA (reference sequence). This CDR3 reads CSAQGTGSGRRFF. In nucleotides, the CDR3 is TGCAGTGCTCAAGGGACGGGGTCGGGGAGACGGTTCTTC.